This T cell receptor beta chain was profiled in a study of shared clonotypes between healthy human individuals. Study-wide results and limits: Tissue TCR repertoires likely differ from these blood-only repertoires.

This clone was observed a handful of times. What it binds is not known. Germline loops: CDR1 LGHNA, CDR2 YSLEER. The CDR3 is 15 residues long. The V end was cut by 1 base, the J end by 5 bases, with 13 bases between. Tens of millions of PBMCs served as the genomic DNA source for unsorted samples. Across several immunoSEQ plates, the genomic DNA of each subset was split evenly. The unsorted PBMC sample used ten immunoSEQ deep assay plates. TCRdb's table, derived via immunoSEQ multiplex PCR, lists solely in-frame clones and lacks some. The sample lists hundreds of thousands of clones; 60% to 80% were seen once.

This sequence joins TRBV4-3 and TRBJ2-3; D is tentatively TRBD1 or TRBD2 (7 bases each). This sequence was found in a woman between 40 and 55 years old in good health. Some clones in this sample may be carry-over from other donors' samples. Input material: PBMCs. The CDR3: CASSQVGGGVDTQYF. CDR3 coding DNA: TGCGCCAGCAGCCAAGTGGGAGGGGGCGTAGATACGCAGTATTTT.